A single sample is the source of the 8 T cell receptor beta chains below, sequenced in a study of cytomegalovirus exposure and HLA in healthy donors (dated by TCRdb to about 2017). The method behind the library was the immunoSEQ multiplex PCR assay. The multiplex PCR relied on a mix of 60 forward primers for TCR Vbeta segments and 13 reverse primers for TCR Jbeta segments. In TCRdb, the immuneACCESS table is reduced to in-frame sequences with V and J assigned. These tables do not hold every clone; where another copy was compared, an unresolved V gene accounts for under half, and the others remain unexplained. This sample lists about 190,000 clones; over 75% were detected once. The ten largest clones represent approximately 6.3% of the sample. Sequencing input: PBMCs. These receptors were collected from a middle-aged man in good health and CMV-seropositive.

V gene TRBV14 combines with J gene TRBJ1-4; 10 bases agree with TRBD1. V shed 4 bases and J 15 bases; nucleotides not matched to a gene: 14. CDR1 SGHDN and CDR2 FVKESK come from the germline V gene. The CDR3 is 15 amino acids. Written as DNA, the CDR3 is TGTGCCAGCAGCCTTCGGGACAGGGGACGAACGTCGGTGTTTTTT. Amino acid sequence: CASSLRDRGRTSVFF.

The sample holds a few counts of this clone. The V gene is TRBV7-9, the J gene TRBJ1-3; weak D call: TRBD1 (5 bases). CDR1 and CDR2 (germline): SEHNR, FQNEAQ (reference sequence). V was clipped by 4 bases and J by 5 bases, with 12 bases between them. This CDR3 spans 14 amino acids. As DNA, the CDR3 is TGTGCCAGCAGCTCATCGGGGGGGAGAAACACCATATATTTT. Its translation is CASSSSGGRNTIYF.

The chain combines TRBV6-5 with TRBJ1-1; D might be TRBD1 (6 bases). The V gene's germline CDR1 is MNHEY and CDR2 SVGAGI. V shed 0 bases and J shed 5 bases, with 16 bases lying between them. This CDR3 comprises 16 residues. CDR3 bases: TGTGCCAGCAGTTACTCCTACTCAGGGGCGAGGACTGAAGCTTTCTTT. Encoded protein: CASSYSYSGARTEAFF.

CDR3: CASSTTVGRSYNEQFF. CDR3 bases: TGTGCCAGTAGTACGACAGTCGGGCGGTCCTACAATGAGCAGTTCTTC. The rearrangement uses TRBV19 and TRBJ2-1; D is possibly TRBD1 (5 bases). Germline V CDR1 and CDR2: LNHDA, SQIVND (reference sequence). The CDR3 extends over 16 amino acids. The ends were cut back, 4 bases at V and 1 base at J, with 14 bases in the middle. The full variable domain, rest sourced from reference TRBV19 and TRBJ2-1, is DGGITQSPKYLFRKEGQNVTLSCEQNLNHDAMYWYRQDPGQGLRLIYYSQIVNDFQKGDIAEGYSVSREKKESFPLTVTSAQKNPTAFYLCASSTTVGRSYNEQFFGPGTRLTVL.

This clone was observed once. This rearrangement joins TRBV6-5 to TRBJ2-7; TRBD1 agrees at 7 bases. The CDR3 sequence is 15 residues long. Germline-derived CDR1 and CDR2 are MNHEY and SVGAGI. The ends lost 5 bases at V and 0 bases at J; junction bases unmatched: 7. CDR3 amino acids: CASSRQQGYSYEQYF. The CDR3, as DNA: TGTGCCAGCAGTCGTCAACAGGGGTACTCCTACGAGCAGTACTTC.

The genes are TRBV5-4 and TRBJ2-6; 7 bases match TRBD2. The V and J ends lost 4 bases and 0 bases, in that order; junction bases with no gene match: 10. CDR1 and CDR2 from the germline V gene are SGHNT and YYREEE (reference sequence). The CDR3 is 18 amino acids. The CDR3, as DNA: TGTGCCAGCAGCACTGCTAGCGGCCCTAGCTCTGGGGCCAACGTCCTGACTTTC. Translating it yields CASSTASGPSSGANVLTF.

V is TRBV30 and J is TRBJ1-4; weak D call: TRBD1 (6 bases). The V end lost 0 bases, the J end lost 0 bases, and 8 bases lay between the germline ends. CDR1 and CDR2 (germline): GTSNPN, SVGIG (reference sequence). The CDR3 has 15 residues. The CDR3 nucleotides read TGTGCCTGGAGTGTAGGGACACCAACTAATGAAAAACTGTTTTTT. It encodes CAWSVGTPTNEKLFF.

This sequence joins TRBV7-3 and TRBJ2-2, with no clear D. Germline-derived CDR1 and CDR2 are SGHTA and FQGTGA. Between the trimmed V and J ends, which lost 4 bases and 2 bases, there was a span of 2 bases. This CDR3 has 12 amino acids. The CDR3 DNA sequence: TGTGCCAGCAGCTCTAACACCGGGGAGCTGTTTTTT. Protein product: CASSSNTGELFF.